The 30 T cell receptor beta chains below were found in one sample sequenced in a study of shared clonotypes between healthy human individuals. The protocol was immunoSEQ multiplex PCR, while the TCRdb copy is restricted to in-frame clones and leaves out a portion. Of some 2,400,000 clones listed, about 94% were seen once; the top ten hold less than 0.15%. The specimen was naive CD4+ T cells sorted from blood. Subset: CD45RA+ positively selected. The source is a man aged 18 to 29 in good health.

The V and J genes are TRBV27 and TRBJ2-1; 15 bases fit TRBD2. This CDR3 is built from 17 residues. Germline V gives CDR1 MNHEY, CDR2 SMNVEV (reference sequence). The V and J ends lost 5 bases and 6 bases, in that order; junction bases with no gene match: 8. CDR3: CASSIGLAGGPFNEQFF. In nucleotides, the CDR3 is TGTGCCAGCAGTATCGGACTAGCGGGAGGGCCGTTCAATGAGCAGTTCTTC.

As regards this clone: Other DNA sequences from this sample encode an identical CDR3 as well. The chain has TRBV5-1 and TRBJ2-5; no definite D call. The CDR3 has 12 residues. Deletions cut 2 bases from V and 3 bases from J, with 5 bases between. From germline, CDR1 is SGHRS and CDR2 YFSETQ. CDR3 DNA: TGCGCCAGCAGCTTAGGTAAAGAGACCCAGTACTTC. Translation: CASSLGKETQYF.

This sequence joins TRBV4-2 and TRBJ2-2; D not resolved. Germline assignment: CDR1 LGHNA and CDR2 YNFKEQ. Trimming took off 0 bases at V and 2 bases at J, with 1 base between the two ends. This CDR3 spans 13 amino acids. The DNA of the CDR3 is TGTGCCAGCAGCCAAGATAACACCGGGGAGCTGTTTTTT. This sequence encodes CASSQDNTGELFF.

On this clone: At the DNA level, this CDR3 is encoded by other sequences in the same sample as well. J is TRBJ1-5 and V is TRBV10-3; D remains ambiguous. V was pared by 6 bases and J by 0 bases, with 6 bases between. Germline CDR1 ENHRY, CDR2 SYGVKD. CDR3 length: 13 residues. In DNA form, the CDR3 reads TGTGCCATCAGCGAATATAGCAATCAGCCCCAGCATTTT. Its protein is CAISEYSNQPQHF.

This chain joins TRBV30 and TRBJ1-6; 9 nucleotides align to TRBD1. This CDR3 contains 15 residues. J was trimmed by 11 bases and V by 1 base; bases with no gene match: 9. Germline V CDR1 and CDR2: GTSNPN, SVGIG (reference sequence). The CDR3 loop is CAWSARSGTGTPLHF. The CDR3 DNA reads TGTGCCTGGAGTGCTCGATCCGGGACAGGGACACCCCTCCACTTT.

V and J are TRBV6-6 and TRBJ1-6; 8 nucleotides line up with TRBD1. V was clipped by 0 bases and J by 2 bases; unmatched bases: 0. The CDR3 is 16 amino acids. Looked up from germline, CDR1 is MNHNY and CDR2 is SVGAGI (reference sequence). The CDR3 spells CASSYSTGAYNSPLHF. The DNA of the CDR3 is TGTGCCAGCAGTTACTCGACAGGGGCCTATAATTCACCCCTCCACTTT.

The chain employs TRBV28 and TRBJ2-5; D gene uncertain. CDR1 is MDHEN, CDR2 SYDVKM, per germline. The CDR3 is made up of 12 amino acids. V lost 11 bases to trimming and J lost 1 base, with 11 bases between them. The CDR3 sequence is CASQEAQETQYF. CDR3 in DNA: TGTGCCTCCCAAGAGGCCCAAGAGACCCAGTACTTC.

V gene TRBV30 combines with J gene TRBJ2-6, with no clear D. The germline V gene has CDR1 GTSNPN and CDR2 SVGIG (reference sequence). The CDR3 covers 15 residues. The ends were cut back, 4 bases at V and 4 bases at J, with 14 bases in the middle. The CDR3 loop reads CAWIDGTWGANVLTF. The CDR3 region has the DNA TGTGCCTGGATCGACGGCACTTGGGGGGCCAACGTCCTGACTTTC.

The chain joins TRBV7-8 to TRBJ2-5; D call uncertain. Trimming took off 4 bases at V and 2 bases at J, with 8 bases between the two ends. Germline V CDR1 and CDR2: SGHVS, FQNEAQ. This CDR3 has 13 residues. Here the CDR3 reads CASSYGPQETQYF. CDR3 nucleotides: TGTGCCAGCAGCTACGGACCTCAAGAGACCCAGTACTTC.

This chain links TRBV4-1 with TRBJ1-2; D is perhaps TRBD1 (6 bases). Germline CDR1 is MGHRA and CDR2 is YSYEKL. Trimming took 0 bases from V and 4 from J, leaving 12 bases between them. The CDR3 is 15 amino acids. DNA for the CDR3: TGCGCCAGCAGCCAAGATCCCAGGGGAGGCTATGGCTACACCTTC. It encodes CASSQDPRGGYGYTF.

The V and J genes are TRBV7-9 and TRBJ1-4; TRBD1 agrees at 7 bases. Germline V gives CDR1 SEHNR, CDR2 FQNEAQ (reference sequence). This CDR3 spans 15 amino acids. V trimming: 5 bases; J trimming: 2 bases; junction bases outside the gene matches: 5. CDR3 amino acids: CASSHEGATNEKLFF. The DNA for the CDR3 is TGTGCCAGCAGCCACGAGGGGGCGACTAATGAAAAACTGTTTTTT.

Details on this clone: Within the sample, other DNA sequences also encode this same CDR3. V gene TRBV5-4 combines with J gene TRBJ1-2; D gene ambiguous. The germline V gene has CDR1 SGHNT and CDR2 YYREEE (reference sequence). The CDR3 loop spans 13 amino acids. V was shortened by 0 bases and J by 4 bases, with 7 bases between the two germline ends. This CDR3 reads CASSLEVSYGYTF. The CDR3 nucleotides are TGTGCCAGCAGCTTGGAAGTATCCTATGGCTACACCTTC.

Concerning this clone itself: The sample carries other DNA sequences with the same CDR3. This chain joins TRBV5-1 and TRBJ2-5, with D possibly matching TRBD2 (6 bases). The CDR3 runs 12 residues. In germline, CDR1 is SGHRS, CDR2 YFSETQ. V was cut by 4 bases and J by 5 bases, with 9 bases left in between. Written as DNA, the CDR3 is TGCGCCAGCAGCCTAGCGTTCGAGACCCAGTACTTC. Its protein is CASSLAFETQYF.

This clone appeared a single time. The chain recombines TRBV7-2 with TRBJ2-3, with 8 bases that match TRBD2. This CDR3 has 16 amino acids. CDR1 is SGHTA, CDR2 FQGNSA, per germline. V trimming: 1 base; J trimming: 4 bases; junction bases outside the gene matches: 7. The CDR3 reads CASSLVGGRIADTQYF. In DNA, the CDR3 is TGTGCCAGCAGCTTAGTTGGCGGGAGGATCGCAGATACGCAGTATTTT. Based on the CDR3 plus reference TRBV7-2 and TRBJ2-3, the full variable domain is GAGVSQSPSNKVTEKGKDVELRCDPISGHTALYWYRQSLGQGLEFLIYFQGNSAPDKSGLPSDRFSAERTGGSVSTLTIQRTQQEDSAVYLCASSLVGGRIADTQYFGPGTRLTVL.

This clone appeared a single time. The chain recombines TRBV4-2 with TRBJ2-3; 7 bases line up with TRBD1. From germline, CDR1 is LGHNA and CDR2 YNFKEQ. V lost 0 bases to trimming and J lost 0 bases; unmatched junction nucleotides: 15. The CDR3 extends over 20 amino acids. The CDR3 loop reads CASSQEVPLWGRGSTDTQYF. Here the CDR3 DNA reads TGTGCCAGCAGCCAAGAGGTGCCCCTCTGGGGCAGGGGGAGCACAGATACGCAGTATTTT.

The J gene is TRBJ1-1, the V gene TRBV4-1, with TRBD1 matching over 8 bases. Looked up from germline, CDR1 is MGHRA and CDR2 is YSYEKL. This CDR3 has 17 amino acids. J gave up 7 bases and V 7 bases, and 20 bases lay outside the gene matches. CDR3 protein: CASTLLRTGYSRVEAFF. The CDR3 DNA reads as TGCGCCAGCACCCTACTCAGGACAGGGTATAGCCGGGTTGAAGCTTTCTTT.

With respect to this clone: Distinct nucleotide sequences in the sample also encode this CDR3. The rearrangement joins TRBV30 to TRBJ1-2; no reliable D call. This CDR3 has 12 amino acids. Germline CDR1 is GTSNPN and CDR2 is SVGIG (reference sequence). V shed 1 base and J shed 5 bases, with 8 bases lying between them. CDR3 residues: CAWSAAVYGYTF. The DNA for the CDR3 is TGTGCCTGGAGTGCGGCCGTTTATGGCTACACCTTC. The complete variable domain, with remaining parts taken from reference TRBV30 and TRBJ1-2, reads SQTIHQWPATLVQPVGSPLSLECTVEGTSNPNLYWYRQAAGRGLQLLFYSVGIGQISSEVPQNLSASRPQDRQFILSSKKLLLSDSGFYLCAWSAAVYGYTFGSGTRLTVV.

A word on this clone: This may arise from a read error, as a much more abundant clone is one base away. Other nucleotide sequences from this sample produce the same CDR3. The J gene is TRBJ2-5, the V gene TRBV5-1; D remains ambiguous. Germline values: CDR1 SGHRS, CDR2 YFSETQ. V was clipped by 4 bases and J by 2 bases, with 3 bases between them. This CDR3 contains 11 residues. The CDR3 sequence: CASSLQETQYF. In DNA, the CDR3 is TGCGCCAGCAGCCTGCAAGAGACCCAGTACTTC.

A remark on this clone: Other nucleotide sequences in the sample specify the same CDR3. This chain joins TRBV5-1 and TRBJ2-7; 9 bases fit TRBD1. The CDR3 consists of 14 residues. The junction had 5 bases not matched to a gene; V was cut back by 3 bases and J by 4 bases. In germline, CDR1 is SGHRS, CDR2 YFSETQ. The CDR3 reads CASSSLGQGYEQYF. In nucleotides, the CDR3 is TGCGCCAGCAGCTCCCTAGGACAGGGGTACGAGCAGTACTTC.

For the CDR3, the DNA is TGTGCCAGCTCACCACCGGGCAGGGAAGGTGGAAACACCATATATTTT. It encodes CASSPPGREGGNTIYF. The chain employs TRBV18 and TRBJ1-3; D is perhaps TRBD1 (5 bases). V lost 0 bases and J 3 bases, leaving 12 bases between the germline ends. The CDR3 spans 16 residues. The germline V gene encodes CDR1 KGHSH and CDR2 LQKENI.

The chain links TRBV28 to TRBJ1-5; TRBD1 aligns across 8 bases. Germline V gene sequence: CDR1 MDHEN, CDR2 SYDVKM. This CDR3 spans 16 amino acids. With 2 bases clipped from V and 2 bases from J, the junction kept 5 bases outside the gene matches. DNA of the CDR3: TGTGCCAGCAGTTTAGACAGGGGCTCGGGCAATCAGCCCCAGCATTTT. Encoded protein: CASSLDRGSGNQPQHF.

The gene calls are TRBV5-4 and TRBJ2-7; TRBD2 aligns across 8 bases. The CDR3 runs 15 residues. After removal of 5 bases from V and 0 bases from J, the junction contained 7 bases not matched to a gene. Germline CDR1 SGHNT, CDR2 YYREEE (reference sequence). Here the CDR3 reads CASRELADPSYEQYF. The CDR3 DNA sequence: TGTGCCAGCAGGGAACTAGCGGACCCCTCCTACGAGCAGTACTTC. Drawing the rest from reference TRBV5-4 and TRBJ2-7, the complete variable domain is ETGVTQSPTHLIKTRGQQVTLRCSSQSGHNTVSWYQQALGQGPQFIFQYYREEENGRGNFPPRFSGLQFPNYSSELNVNALELDDSALYLCASRELADPSYEQYFGPGTRLTVT.

The chain recombines TRBV7-9 with TRBJ2-5, with D possibly matching TRBD2 (5 bases). The CDR3 is made up of 14 amino acids. V was cut by 2 bases and J by 1 base, with 8 bases left in between. Germline loops: CDR1 SEHNR, CDR2 FQNEAQ (reference sequence). CDR3 region: CASSLNAGQETQYF. In DNA, the CDR3 is TGTGCCAGCAGCTTAAATGCGGGCCAAGAGACCCAGTACTTC.

The chain employs TRBV7-8 and TRBJ2-5; D remains unclear. The germline gives CDR1 SGHVS, CDR2 FQNEAQ. The CDR3 has 14 residues. Deletions cut 2 bases from V and 4 bases from J, with 11 bases between. CDR3 region: CASSLNWARETQYF. The CDR3 bases are TGTGCCAGCAGCTTAAACTGGGCGCGAGAGACCCAGTACTTC.

The J gene is TRBJ2-7, the V gene TRBV6-5; 10 positions match TRBD1. The CDR3 is made up of 16 amino acids. Germline CDR1 and CDR2: MNHEY and SVGAGI. V was clipped by 2 bases and J by 3 bases; unmatched bases: 7. CDR3 nucleotide sequence: TGTGCCAGCAGTTACAGGTCCGGACAGGGGGGCTACGAGCAGTACTTC. Translating gives CASSYRSGQGGYEQYF.

The J gene is TRBJ2-5, the V gene TRBV18; 8 positions agree with TRBD1. The CDR3 spans 15 residues. V lost 5 bases and J lost 1; bases outside the gene matches: 6. Germline V gene lookup returns CDR1 KGHSH and CDR2 LQKENI. The CDR3: CASSSRQGSQETQYF. CDR3 sequence (DNA): TGTGCCAGCTCATCCCGACAGGGGAGCCAAGAGACCCAGTACTTC.

Concerning this clone: This specimen includes other DNA sequences encoding the same CDR3. V and J are TRBV30 and TRBJ2-6; a possible D gene is TRBD2 (6 bases). This CDR3 comprises 15 residues. CDR1 is GTSNPN and CDR2 is SVGIG in the germline V gene (reference sequence). V lost 0 bases and J 1 base, leaving 7 bases between the germline ends. In DNA form, the CDR3 reads TGTGCCTGGAGTGTCGGGACTTCTGGGGCCAACGTCCTGACTTTC. Translating it yields CAWSVGTSGANVLTF.

V is TRBV11-2 and J is TRBJ2-2; D unresolved. Germline lookup yields CDR1 SGHAT and CDR2 FQNNGV. This CDR3 contains 15 residues. The germline V and J ends were trimmed by 1 base and 6 bases, with 12 bases remaining between them. The CDR3 is CASSLGDKGAGELFF. In DNA, the CDR3 is TGTGCCAGCAGCTTAGGCGACAAGGGTGCCGGGGAGCTGTTTTTT.

The chain is built from TRBV5-1 and TRBJ1-1, with a tentative D call TRBD1 (6 bases). The CDR3 is 15 residues long. The germline V and J ends were trimmed by 0 bases and 0 bases, with 9 bases remaining between them. Per germline, CDR1 SGHRS and CDR2 YFSETQ. The CDR3 sequence is CASSLEGQMNTEAFF. CDR3 coding DNA: TGCGCCAGCAGCTTGGAAGGACAGATGAACACTGAAGCTTTCTTT.

This chain links TRBV6-1 with TRBJ2-7, with 7 positions matching TRBD1. CDR1 and CDR2 (germline): MNHNS, SASEGT. The CDR3 has 14 amino acids. The junction had 9 bases not matched to a gene; V was cut back by 6 bases and J by 4 bases. CDR3 loop: CASRISRDSYEQYF. The DNA for the CDR3 is TGTGCCAGCAGGATATCCCGGGACAGTTACGAGCAGTACTTC.